This is a list of T cell receptor beta chains from one sample in a study of blood T cell repertoires in COVID-19. The table came from immunoSEQ multiplex PCR; TCRdb's copy has only in-frame clones and leaves some out. The data hold 120,000 to 150,000 clones, with roughly 80% observed a single time. The sequenced sample was PBMCs or T cells enriched from blood (not recorded which). The source is a woman between 18 and 29 years old who had been exposed to COVID-19. The CDR3 runs from the conserved cysteine through the conserved F or W. The D gene is left open where the match is weak. The size entry is marked missing in some rows and otherwise reads once, few, many or a size class.

J gene,V gene,D gene,clone size,CDR3 protein,CDR3 DNA
TRBJ1-2,TRBV19,TRBD1,-,CASSLKTGADARGYTF,TGTGCCAGTAGTTTAAAGACAGGGGCCGATGCGAGGGGCTACACCTTC
TRBJ1-4,TRBV30,TRBD1,-,CAWSVPYRGNREKLFF,TGTGCCTGGAGTGTCCCTTACAGGGGGAATAGGGAAAAACTGTTTTTT
TRBJ1-1,TRBV12-5,-,-,CASGLASRGNTEAFF,TGTGCTAGTGGTTTGGCTTCCAGGGGGAACACTGAAGCTTTCTTT
TRBJ2-5,TRBV6-1,TRBD1,-,CASSDKGSGGQRETQYF,TGTGCCAGCAGTGACAAAGGTTCAGGGGGACAGCGAGAGACCCAGTACTTC
TRBJ2-7,TRBV2,TRBD1,once,CASSGGTGGQHEQYF,TGTGCCAGCAGTGGGGGGACAGGGGGTCAACACGAGCAGTACTTC
TRBJ2-7,TRBV6-9,-,-,CASSYHQRKVNEQYF,TGTGCCAGCAGTTATCACCAGCGGAAAGTCAACGAGCAGTACTTC
TRBJ1-1,TRBV27,-,few,CASSLRHPNTEAFF,TGTGCCAGCAGCTTAAGACACCCAAACACTGAAGCTTTCTTT
TRBJ1-1,TRBV29-1,-,-,CSVESQGGTEAFF,TGCAGCGTTGAATCCCAGGGAGGAACTGAAGCTTTCTTT
TRBJ1-4,TRBV30,-,-,CASRIVNAEKLFF,TGTGCCTCCAGAATTGTCAATGCTGAAAAACTGTTTTTT
TRBJ1-1,TRBV6-5,TRBD1,few,CASRVTGGNTEAFF,TGTGCCAGCAGAGTGACAGGGGGAAACACTGAAGCTTTCTTT
TRBJ2-1,TRBV3-1/TRBV3-2,-,-,CASSQATYNEQFF,TGTGCCAGCAGCCAAGCTACCTACAATGAGCAGTTCTTC
TRBJ2-6,TRBV5-1,TRBD1,-,CASSLGQGSGANVLTF,TGCGCCAGCAGCTTGGGACAGGGGAGCGGGGCCAACGTCCTGACTTTC
TRBJ2-1,TRBV5-4,-,-,CASSLFTGEQFF,TGTGCCAGCAGCTTGTTTACTGGTGAGCAGTTCTTC
TRBJ1-6,TRBV18,TRBD1,-,CASSRDREGSPLHF,TGTGCCAGCTCACGTGACAGGGAAGGATCACCCCTCCACTTT
TRBJ1-1,TRBV27,-,-,CASPHSPEAFF,TGTGCCAGCCCTCACTCTCCTGAAGCTTTCTTT
TRBJ2-2,TRBV19,-,-,CASKRVTSGALTGELFF,TGTGCCAGTAAAAGGGTGACGTCGGGAGCTCTAACCGGGGAGCTGTTTTTT
TRBJ1-4,TRBV7-6,-,-,CASSLLGAGEKLFF,TGTGCCAGCAGCTTATTAGGGGCAGGTGAAAAACTGTTTTTT
TRBJ2-5,TRBV21-1,-,-,CASSGGTSGRRETQYF,TGTGCCAGCAGCGGAGGGACTAGCGGGAGGAGAGAGACCCAGTACTTC
TRBJ2-3,TRBV11-2,TRBD2,-,CASSLTLAGVTDTQYF,TGTGCCAGCAGCTTAACTCTAGCGGGAGTTACAGATACGCAGTATTTT
TRBJ2-7,TRBV4-2,TRBD2,-,CASSQGIGLAGTYEQYF,TGTGCCAGCAGCCAAGGGATAGGACTAGCGGGAACCTACGAGCAGTACTTC
TRBJ1-2,TRBV28,-,-,CASKIYGRHYGYTF,TGTGCCAGCAAGATTTATGGGCGCCACTATGGCTACACCTTC
TRBJ1-1,TRBV6-5,TRBD1,-,CASSLTGTRATEAFF,TGTGCCAGCAGTCTGACAGGGACGCGGGCCACTGAAGCTTTCTTT
TRBJ2-3,TRBV6-5,-,-,CASSSPGTDTQYF,TGTGCCAGCAGTTCACCGGGCACAGATACGCAGTATTTT
TRBJ1-3,TRBV10-2,TRBD1,-,CASSLDRASGNTIYF,TGCGCCAGCAGTCTAGACAGGGCTTCGGGAAACACCATATATTTT
TRBJ2-7,TRBV5-1,TRBD1,-,CASSWDRAYEQYF,TGCGCCAGCAGCTGGGACAGGGCCTACGAGCAGTACTTC
TRBJ2-7,TRBV2,TRBD2,-,CASSDSGRGLEQYF,TGTGCCAGCAGTGATAGCGGGAGGGGTCTGGAGCAGTACTTC
TRBJ2-4,TRBV6-5,TRBD2,many,CASSYSLLAGARVQYF,TGTGCCAGCAGTTACTCTTTACTAGCGGGAGCGCGGGTTCAGTACTTC
TRBJ1-2,TRBV2,TRBD1,-,CASREGQFSNYGYTF,TGTGCCAGCAGGGAGGGACAGTTCTCCAACTATGGCTACACCTTC
TRBJ2-2,TRBV4-1,-,-,CASSHRILPASFPGELFF,TGCGCCAGCAGCCACCGAATTTTGCCGGCTAGCTTCCCCGGGGAGCTGTTTTTT
TRBJ1-2,TRBV7-3,-,-,CASSLIGGSVYGYTF,TGTGCCAGCAGCTTAATCGGGGGGTCCGTTTATGGCTACACCTTC
TRBJ1-4,TRBV25-1,TRBD1,few,CASSVSPGQGRGREKLFF,TGTGCCAGCAGCGTAAGCCCGGGACAGGGGAGAGGGCGTGAAAAACTGTTTTTT
TRBJ1-2,TRBV7-9,TRBD1,few,CASSPTSGQGNGYTF,TGTGCCAGCAGCCCTACCTCAGGACAGGGGAATGGCTACACCTTC
TRBJ2-3,TRBV7-8,-,-,CASSLGGSYTQYF,TGTGCCAGCAGCTTAGGAGGGAGTTATACGCAGTATTTT
TRBJ2-1,TRBV14,-,-,CASSLLDGLGIDEQFF,TGTGCCAGCAGCCTCCTCGACGGACTGGGGATCGATGAGCAGTTCTTC
TRBJ2-5,TRBV30,TRBD1,-,CAWSGRSGQAIEETQYF,TGTGCCTGGAGTGGACGGTCAGGACAGGCGATTGAAGAGACCCAGTACTTC
TRBJ1-2,TRBV28,-,-,CASSLSQNRDEHYGYTF,TGTGCCAGCAGTTTAAGTCAGAACAGGGACGAACACTATGGCTACACCTTC